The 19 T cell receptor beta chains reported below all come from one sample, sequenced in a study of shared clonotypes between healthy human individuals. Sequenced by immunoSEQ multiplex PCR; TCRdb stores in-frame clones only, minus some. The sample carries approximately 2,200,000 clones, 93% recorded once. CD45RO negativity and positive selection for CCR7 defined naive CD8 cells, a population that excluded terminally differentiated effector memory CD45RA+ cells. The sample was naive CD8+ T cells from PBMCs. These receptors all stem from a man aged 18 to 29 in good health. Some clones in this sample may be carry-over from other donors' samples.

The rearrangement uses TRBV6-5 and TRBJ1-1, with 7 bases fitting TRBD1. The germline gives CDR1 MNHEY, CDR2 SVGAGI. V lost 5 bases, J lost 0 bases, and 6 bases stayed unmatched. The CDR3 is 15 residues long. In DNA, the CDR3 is TGTGCCAGCAGTCGGGACAGAAATATGAACACTGAAGCTTTCTTT. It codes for CASSRDRNMNTEAFF.

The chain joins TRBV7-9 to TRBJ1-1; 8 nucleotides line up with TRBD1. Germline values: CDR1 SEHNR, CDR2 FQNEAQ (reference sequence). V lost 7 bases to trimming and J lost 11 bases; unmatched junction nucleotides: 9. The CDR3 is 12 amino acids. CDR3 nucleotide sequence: TGTGCCAGCAATCTGGACAGGGTGTTGGCTTTCTTT. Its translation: CASNLDRVLAFF.

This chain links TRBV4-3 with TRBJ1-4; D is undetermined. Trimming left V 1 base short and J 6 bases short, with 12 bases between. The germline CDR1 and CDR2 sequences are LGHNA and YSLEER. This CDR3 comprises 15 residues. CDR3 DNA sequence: TGCGCCAGCAGCCAAGGCTCCTTTTCCGATGAAAAACTGTTTTTT. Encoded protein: CASSQGSFSDEKLFF.

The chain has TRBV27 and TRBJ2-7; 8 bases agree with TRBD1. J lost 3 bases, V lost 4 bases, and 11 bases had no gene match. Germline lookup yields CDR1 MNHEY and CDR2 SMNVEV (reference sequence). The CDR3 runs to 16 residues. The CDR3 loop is CASSSIQGQAGYEQYF. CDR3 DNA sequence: TGTGCCAGCAGTTCTATCCAGGGACAGGCTGGCTACGAGCAGTACTTC.

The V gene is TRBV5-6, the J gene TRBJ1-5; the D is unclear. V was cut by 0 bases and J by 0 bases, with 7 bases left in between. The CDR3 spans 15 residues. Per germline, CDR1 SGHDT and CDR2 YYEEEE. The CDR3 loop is CASSLGRSSNQPQHF. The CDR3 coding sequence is TGTGCCAGCAGCTTGGGACGGTCTAGCAATCAGCCCCAGCATTTT.

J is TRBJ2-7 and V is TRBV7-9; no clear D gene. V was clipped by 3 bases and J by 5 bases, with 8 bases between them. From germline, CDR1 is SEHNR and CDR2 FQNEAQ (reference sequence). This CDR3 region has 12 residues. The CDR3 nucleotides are TGTGCCAGCAGCTTCGCGGTTGACGAGCAGTACTTC. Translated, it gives CASSFAVDEQYF.

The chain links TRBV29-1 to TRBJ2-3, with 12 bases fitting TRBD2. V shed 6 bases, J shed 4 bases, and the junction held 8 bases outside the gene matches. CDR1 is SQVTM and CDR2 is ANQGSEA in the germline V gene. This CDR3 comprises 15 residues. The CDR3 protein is CSVLRTSGMSDTQYF. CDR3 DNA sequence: TGCAGCGTACTAAGGACTAGCGGGATGTCAGATACGCAGTATTTT.

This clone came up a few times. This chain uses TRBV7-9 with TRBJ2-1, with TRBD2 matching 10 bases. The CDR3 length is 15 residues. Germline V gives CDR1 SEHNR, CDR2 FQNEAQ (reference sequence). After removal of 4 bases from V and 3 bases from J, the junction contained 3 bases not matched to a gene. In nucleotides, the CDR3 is TGTGCCAGCAGCTCGGGACTAGCGATCTACAATGAGCAGTTCTTC. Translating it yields CASSSGLAIYNEQFF.

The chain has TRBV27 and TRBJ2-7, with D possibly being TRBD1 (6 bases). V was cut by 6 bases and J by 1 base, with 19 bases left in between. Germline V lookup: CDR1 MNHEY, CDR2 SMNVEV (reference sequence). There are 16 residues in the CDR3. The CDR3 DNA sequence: TGTGCCAGCAGCCCCTCGATTGGGGGCGAGTCCTACGAGCAGTACTTC. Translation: CASSPSIGGESYEQYF.

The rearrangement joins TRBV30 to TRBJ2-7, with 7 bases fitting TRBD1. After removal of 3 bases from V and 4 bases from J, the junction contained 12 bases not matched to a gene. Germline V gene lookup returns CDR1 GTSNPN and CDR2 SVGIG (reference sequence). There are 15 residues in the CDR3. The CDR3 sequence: CAWSHQQGRFYEQYF. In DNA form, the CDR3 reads TGTGCCTGGAGCCATCAACAGGGGCGCTTTTACGAGCAGTACTTC.

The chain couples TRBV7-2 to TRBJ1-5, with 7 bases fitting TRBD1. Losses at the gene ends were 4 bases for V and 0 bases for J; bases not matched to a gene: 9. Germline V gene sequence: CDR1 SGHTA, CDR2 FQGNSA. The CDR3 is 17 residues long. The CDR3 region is CASSSPGQMNSNQPQHF. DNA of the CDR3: TGTGCCAGCAGCTCGCCGGGACAGATGAATAGCAATCAGCCCCAGCATTTT. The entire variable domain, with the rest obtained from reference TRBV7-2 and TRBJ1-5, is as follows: GAGVSQSPSNKVTEKGKDVELRCDPISGHTALYWYRQSLGQGLEFLIYFQGNSAPDKSGLPSDRFSAERTGGSVSTLTIQRTQQEDSAVYLCASSSPGQMNSNQPQHFGDGTRLSIL.

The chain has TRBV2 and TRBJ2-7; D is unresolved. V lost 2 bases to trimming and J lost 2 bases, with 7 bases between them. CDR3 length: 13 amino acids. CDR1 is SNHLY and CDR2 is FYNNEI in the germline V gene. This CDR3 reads CASSELGTYEQYF. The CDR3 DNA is TGTGCCAGCAGTGAACTGGGGACCTACGAGCAGTACTTC.

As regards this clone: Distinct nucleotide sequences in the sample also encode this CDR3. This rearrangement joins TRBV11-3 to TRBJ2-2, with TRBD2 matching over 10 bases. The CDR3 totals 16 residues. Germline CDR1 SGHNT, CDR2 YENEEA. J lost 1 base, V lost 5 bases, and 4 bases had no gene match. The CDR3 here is CASSPRTSGNTGELFF. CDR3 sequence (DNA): TGTGCCAGCAGCCCCAGGACTAGCGGGAACACCGGGGAGCTGTTTTTT.

The CDR3 loop is CASSLVPPDANEQFF. CDR3 coding DNA: TGTGCCAGCAGCTTAGTTCCTCCAGACGCTAATGAGCAGTTCTTC. The chain is built from TRBV11-2 and TRBJ2-1; D gene ambiguous. Germline-derived CDR1 and CDR2 are SGHAT and FQNNGV. V was shortened by 1 base and J by 7 bases, with 14 bases between the two germline ends. The CDR3 has 15 amino acids.

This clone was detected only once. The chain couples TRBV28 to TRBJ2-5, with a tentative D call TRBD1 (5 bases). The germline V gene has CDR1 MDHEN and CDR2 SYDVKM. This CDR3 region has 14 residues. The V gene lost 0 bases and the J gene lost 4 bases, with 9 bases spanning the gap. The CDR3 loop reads CASSLWQGAETQYF. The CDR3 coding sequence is TGTGCCAGCAGTTTATGGCAGGGCGCAGAGACCCAGTACTTC.

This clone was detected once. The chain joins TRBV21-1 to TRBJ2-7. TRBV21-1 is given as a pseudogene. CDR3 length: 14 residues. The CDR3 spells CASSAAGQSYEQYF. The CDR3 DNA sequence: TGTGCCAGCAGCGCAGCGGGACAGTCCTACGAGCAGTACTTC.

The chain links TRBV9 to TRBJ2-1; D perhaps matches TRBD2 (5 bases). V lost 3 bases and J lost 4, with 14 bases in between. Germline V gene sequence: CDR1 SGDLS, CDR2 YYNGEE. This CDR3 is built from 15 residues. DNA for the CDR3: TGTGCCAGCAGCGGGGGAGAGAGTTTTTACAATGAGCAGTTCTTC. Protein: CASSGGESFYNEQFF.

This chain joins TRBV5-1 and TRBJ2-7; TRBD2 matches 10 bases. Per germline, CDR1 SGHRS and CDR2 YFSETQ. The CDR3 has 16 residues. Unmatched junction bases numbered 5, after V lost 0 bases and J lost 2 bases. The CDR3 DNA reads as TGCGCCAGCAGCTTGGGTTTTAGCGGGGGGACCTACGAGCAGTACTTC. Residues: CASSLGFSGGTYEQYF.

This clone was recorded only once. CDR3 in amino acids: CASSLFMETEAFF. CDR3 nucleotides: TGTGCCAGCAGCTTATTCATGGAGACTGAAGCTTTCTTT. The chain is built from TRBV13 and TRBJ1-1; D is unresolved. The germline V gene encodes CDR1 PRHDT and CDR2 FYEKMQ (reference sequence). The CDR3 extends over 13 amino acids. The ends were cut back, 2 bases at V and 5 bases at J, with 9 bases in the middle.